The 23 T cell receptor beta chains below all came from one sample that was sequenced in a study of T cells in women clearing cervical HPV infection. Profiling relied on immunoSEQ multiplex PCR, and the TCRdb table lists in-frame clones only, not all of them. The specimen's table records 40,000 or so clones. Sequences were obtained from blood buffy coat. These receptor sequences come from a woman between 18 and 75 years old with a cervical HPV16 infection that either progressed to CIN3+ or cleared (not recorded which).

A word on this clone: The read ends 3 residues shy of where the CDR3 ends; the end is completed using the germline J gene. The chain combines TRBV29-1 with TRBJ1-1, with 8 bases fitting TRBD1. CDR1 is SQVTM, CDR2 ANQGSEA, per germline. This CDR3 is 13 amino acids long. The V and J ends lost 6 bases and 6 bases, in that order; junction bases with no gene match: 9. This CDR3 reads CSVRQGSWAEAFF. The CDR3 bases that were read are TGCAGCGTGCGACAGGGGTCCTGGGCTGAA.

CDR3 protein: CASSPGQGNSEQYF. The part of the CDR3 DNA that was read is TGTGCCAGCAGCCCGGGACAGGGAAATTCCGAG. The rearrangement joins TRBV2 to TRBJ2-7, with TRBD1 matching over 9 bases. The CDR3 end is not reached by the read, which stops 3 residues before it; the germline J gene fills it in. CDR1 and CDR2 from the germline V gene are SNHLY and FYNNEI. The CDR3 covers 14 residues. With 6 bases clipped from V and 6 bases from J, the junction kept 9 bases outside the gene matches. The variable domain in full, with the rest retrieved from reference TRBV2 and TRBJ2-7, is EPEVTQTPSHQVTQMGQEVILRCVPISNHLYFYWYRQILGQKVEFLVSFYNNEISEKSEIFDDQFSVERPDGSNFTLKIRSTKLEDSAMYFCASSPGQGNSEQYFGPGTRLTVT.

As concerns this clone: The read is 3 residues too short to cover the CDR3 end, so that end is filled in from the germline J gene. The rearrangement joins TRBV7-2 to TRBJ2-4; D is possibly TRBD1 (5 bases). The V gene's germline CDR1 is SGHTA and CDR2 FQGNSA. The CDR3 runs to 12 residues. The CDR3 reads CASSQGASGQYF. The CDR3 bases that were read are TGTGCCAGCAGCCAAGGGGCCAGTGGT.

A word on this clone: The read finishes 3 residues shy of the CDR3 end, and the germline J gene is used to complete it. V and J are TRBV7-2 and TRBJ1-2; a weak D match, TRBD1 (5 bases). CDR3 size: 14 residues. Germline CDR1 reads SGHTA; CDR2 reads FQGNSA. CDR3 protein: CASSSPRGSYDYTF. The CDR3 DNA, read in part, is TGTGCCAGCAGCTCGCCACGGGGGTCATACGAC.

To note about this clone: The DNA ends 3 residues before the CDR3 does, and the rest of the CDR3 is filled in from the germline J gene. The V call is TRBV14, the J call TRBJ1-4; no reliable D call. The length of the CDR3 is 11 residues. V dropped 2 bases and J dropped 8 bases, with 3 bases sitting between them. Germline V gene data show CDR1 as SGHDN and CDR2 as FVKESK. The sequenced CDR3 bases are TGTGCCAGCAGCCAAAGCGAAAAA. This encodes CASSQSEK. The full CDR3 protein reads CASSQSEKLFF.

Notes on this clone: With the read ending 3 residues before the CDR3 end, the germline J gene is used to fill in that end. The gene calls are TRBV19 and TRBJ2-4; the D gene is possibly TRBD1 (5 bases). CDR3 size: 13 residues. CDR1 is LNHDA, CDR2 SQIVND, per germline (reference sequence). The CDR3: CASSPRTQVGQYF. The sequenced part of the CDR3 DNA is TGTGCCAGTAGTCCCCGGACACAGGTTGGT.

As for this clone: The read terminates 3 residues before the CDR3 end, so the remaining end is supplied by the germline J gene. Other DNA sequences of this sample code for an identical CDR3. This rearrangement joins TRBV19 to TRBJ2-2, with 9 bases matching TRBD1. Germline V gene lookup returns CDR1 LNHDA and CDR2 SQIVND (reference sequence). There are 16 residues in the CDR3. Trimming at V came to 3 bases and at J to 6 bases, leaving 8 bases not matched to a gene. CDR3 DNA (partial): TGTGCCAGTAGTATTACGGGACAGGGTCAGGCCGGGGAG. This codes for CASSITGQGQAGE. The entire CDR3 protein reads CASSITGQGQAGELFF.

A remark on this clone: Sequencing ends 3 residues short of the CDR3 end; the germline J gene provides the rest. This chain connects TRBV18 to TRBJ2-5; 7 positions agree with TRBD1. V shed 5 bases, J shed 5 bases, and the junction held 8 bases outside the gene matches. The CDR3 runs to 14 residues. The germline V gene encodes CDR1 KGHSH and CDR2 LQKENI. The CDR3 bases that were read are TGTGCCAGCTCAAATTCCGACAGGGCCGAGACC. Translated: CASSNSDRAET. The whole CDR3 protein reads CASSNSDRAETQYF.

As concerns this clone: The read terminates 3 residues before the CDR3 end, so the remaining end is supplied by the germline J gene. The chain uses TRBV7-9 and TRBJ2-1, with TRBD1 as a possible D gene (6 bases). Germline loops: CDR1 SEHNR, CDR2 FQNEAQ (reference sequence). The CDR3 contains 14 residues. V lost 1 base and J 6 bases, leaving 10 bases between the germline ends. The sequenced part of the CDR3 DNA is TGTGCCAGCAGCTTAGGGACAGCCGGCAATGAG. This encodes CASSLGTAGNE. The complete CDR3 reads CASSLGTAGNEQFF.

Turning to this clone: The CDR3 extends 3 residues past the end of the read, so its final part is completed from the germline J gene. The chain combines TRBV9 with TRBJ2-2, with 9 bases aligning to TRBD1. The CDR3 totals 16 residues. Germline V gives CDR1 SGDLS, CDR2 YYNGEE. Losses at the gene ends were 1 base for V and 5 bases for J; bases not matched to a gene: 6. CDR3 bases read: TGTGCCAGCAGCGTAAACTTACAGGGGGCGACCGGGGAG. Translating it yields CASSVNLQGATGE. The complete CDR3 reads CASSVNLQGATGELFF.

Points on this clone: Read sequence stops 3 residues before the CDR3 end, and the germline J gene provides the missing end. The chain links TRBV20-1 to TRBJ2-1, with TRBD1 identical over 9 bases. Germline CDR1 reads DFQATT; CDR2 reads SNEGSKA (reference sequence). This CDR3 is built from 16 residues. V shed 4 bases and J 5 bases; nucleotides not matched to a gene: 12. The sequenced CDR3 bases are TGCAGTGCTAAACTCCCGGGACAGGGAAATCACAATGAG. This codes for CSAKLPGQGNHNE. The CDR3 as a whole reads CSAKLPGQGNHNEQFF.

With regard to this clone: The missing CDR3 end, 3 residues past where the read stops, is filled in from the germline J gene. This chain uses TRBV5-1 with TRBJ1-2; D may be TRBD1 (5 bases). This CDR3 region has 14 residues. Germline-derived CDR1 and CDR2 are SGHRS and YFSETQ. The sequenced part of the CDR3 DNA is TGCGCCAGCAGCACCTTGGAGGGGAGCTACGAC. Protein product: CASSTLEGSYD. From start to end, the CDR3 is CASSTLEGSYDYTF.

On this clone: The read stops 3 residues short of the end of the CDR3; the missing end is completed from the germline J gene. The J gene is TRBJ2-6, the V gene TRBV5-1; 7 bases are a match to TRBD1. The V gene's germline CDR1 is SGHRS and CDR2 YFSETQ. V was pared by 2 bases and J by 2 bases, with 13 bases of the junction left unmatched. The CDR3 loop spans 19 amino acids. The part of the CDR3 DNA that was read is TGCGCCAGCAGCTTCCTACAGGGGCTTCCTAGGGCTGGGGCCAACGTC. It is translated as CASSFLQGLPRAGANV. The CDR3, in full, reads CASSFLQGLPRAGANVLTF.

Worth noting for this clone: The CDR3 extends 3 residues past the end of the read, so its final part is completed from the germline J gene. The chain carries TRBV12-3 or TRBV12-4 and TRBJ2-3, with TRBD2 matching 13 bases. This CDR3 has 15 amino acids. CDR3 protein: CASSLLAGGPLTQYF. The sequenced part of the CDR3 DNA is TGTGCCAGCAGCCTACTAGCGGGAGGGCCTCTGACG.

As concerns this clone: Sequencing ends 3 residues short of the CDR3 end; the germline J gene provides the rest. The chain carries TRBV28 and TRBJ2-2; TRBD1 agrees at 10 bases. The germline gives CDR1 MDHEN, CDR2 SYDVKM. Losses at the gene ends were 6 bases for V and 7 bases for J; bases not matched to a gene: 20. The CDR3 contains 19 residues. Partial CDR3 DNA: TGTGCCAGCAGACCGGGACAGGGGACACGAGGACCCCAGGGCGGGGAG. Translating gives CASRPGQGTRGPQGGE. The complete CDR3 protein is CASRPGQGTRGPQGGELFF.

With respect to this clone: Coverage ceases 3 residues before the CDR3 finishes, and the germline J gene fills in the end. This chain connects TRBV5-1 to TRBJ1-4; D gene unclear. Germline assignment: CDR1 SGHRS and CDR2 YFSETQ. The CDR3 extends over 15 amino acids. The germline V and J ends were trimmed by 4 bases and 0 bases, with 10 bases remaining between them. The covered CDR3 bases are TGCGCCAGCAGCACTTACAGTGCAACTAATGAAAAA. This encodes CASSTYSATNEK. In full, the CDR3 reads CASSTYSATNEKLFF. Supplemented by reference TRBV5-1 and TRBJ1-4, the full variable domain reads KAGVTQTPRYLIKTRGQQVTLSCSPISGHRSVSWYQQTPGQGLQFLFEYFSETQRNKGNFPGRFSGRQFSNSRSEMNVSTLELGDSALYLCASSTYSATNEKLFFGSGTQLSVL.

This CDR3 is CASSIDGRLAGVPDTYTF. CDR3 DNA (partial): TGTGCCAGTAGTATAGACGGGAGACTAGCGGGAGTTCCAGATACC. The chain employs TRBV19 and TRBJ1-2, with D hard to call. The CDR3 end lies 3 residues beyond the end of the read and is filled in from the germline J gene. In germline, CDR1 is LNHDA, CDR2 SQIVND (reference sequence). The CDR3 covers 18 residues.

With regard to this clone: The CDR3 end lies 3 residues beyond the end of the read and is filled in from the germline J gene. This chain uses TRBV4-1 with TRBJ2-7, with 9 bases that match TRBD1. Trimming took 0 bases from V and 4 from J; bases not matched to a gene: 7. Germline V gene lookup returns CDR1 MGHRA and CDR2 YSYEKL. The CDR3 is made up of 16 amino acids. Partial CDR3 DNA: TGCGCCAGCAGCCAAGACCCCGGGACAGGGCTGTACGAG. It translates to CASSQDPGTGLYE. The CDR3 as a whole reads CASSQDPGTGLYEQYF.

Worth noting for this clone: The read ends 3 residues shy of where the CDR3 ends; the end is completed using the germline J gene. The chain is built from TRBV9 and TRBJ2-2; weak D call: TRBD1 (5 bases). Germline lookup yields CDR1 SGDLS and CDR2 YYNGEE. The CDR3 extends over 12 amino acids. V was trimmed by 6 bases and J by 3 bases, leaving 6 bases between them. The CDR3: CASTGYTGELFF. CDR3 DNA (partial): TGTGCCAGCACAGGGTACACCGGGGAG. The entire variable domain, with the rest obtained from reference TRBV9 and TRBJ2-2, is as follows: DSGVTQTPKHLITATGQRVTLRCSPRSGDLSVYWYQQSLDQGLQFLIQYYNGEERAKGNILERFSAQQFPDLHSELNLSSLELGDSALYFCASTGYTGELFFGEGSRLTVL.

Points on this clone: The read terminates 3 residues ahead of where the CDR3 ends, so the germline J gene completes it. This chain connects TRBV6-4 to TRBJ1-2; D is uncertain. Trimming left V 0 bases short and J 7 bases short, with 12 bases between. CDR3 length: 14 residues. The germline gives CDR1 MRHNA, CDR2 SNTAGT. CDR3 DNA (partial): TGTGCCAGCAGTGACTCAGGAGGGTCGAGTGGC. Translated: CASSDSGGSSG. The CDR3 reads in full as CASSDSGGSSGYTF.

A note on this clone: The CDR3 goes on 3 residues after the read ends, and that part is filled in from the germline J gene. The genes are TRBV7-1 and TRBJ1-2; a possible D gene is TRBD1 (5 bases). TRBV7-1 falls under the ORF class, with uncertain function. The CDR3 spans 20 residues. Partial CDR3 DNA: TGTGCCAGCAGCTCAAGCAAGACTAGCGGGAGAGTGGGGGACTACAATGAC. Translation gives CASSSSKTSGRVGDYND. The full CDR3 is CASSSSKTSGRVGDYNDYTF.

Concerning this clone: The read halts 3 residues ahead of the CDR3 end, with the missing end drawn from the germline J gene. The chain employs TRBV7-3 and TRBJ1-5, with D maybe TRBD1 (6 bases). The CDR3 sequence is 13 residues long. The germline CDR1 and CDR2 sequences are SGHTA and FQGTGA. Deletions cut 3 bases from V and 7 bases from J, with 10 bases between. CDR3 bases read: TGTGCCAGCAGCTTGACAGGTGGGCAGCCC. Translating gives CASSLTGGQP. The CDR3 in its entirety is CASSLTGGQPQHF.

With regard to this clone: The DNA ends 3 residues before the CDR3 does, and the rest of the CDR3 is filled in from the germline J gene. V usage is TRBV28 and J usage is TRBJ2-7, with 9 bases matching TRBD1. The CDR3 covers 15 residues. The germline CDR1 and CDR2 sequences are MDHEN and SYDVKM. V lost 7 bases to trimming and J lost 2 bases; unmatched junction nucleotides: 9. The sequenced part of the CDR3 DNA is TGTGCCAGCAACACCTGGACAGGGGACACCTACGAG. Protein: CASNTWTGDTYE. The CDR3 in full is CASNTWTGDTYEQYF.